This TCR beta chain was documented in a study of response to subunit inactivated influenza vaccine. Points from the study as a whole: With each seasonal influenza vaccination, the authors suggested, few new T cells are recruited.

Unmatched junction bases numbered 8, after V lost 4 bases and J lost 5 bases. CDR1 and CDR2 (germline): LGHNT, FRNRAP. This CDR3 has 16 residues. This clonotype occurred a few times. Its antigen is not known. TCRdb itself ran the RT-PCR reads through MiXCR, one entry per CDR3 protein. The top ten clones hold around a tenth of a sample with approximately 290,000 distinct CDR3 sequences, approximately 20% of them seen once. The receptor's source is a man between 50 and 75 years old who received an inactivated influenza vaccine. The chain combines TRBV12-5 with TRBJ1-6; 7 bases align to TRBD1. The specimen was PBMCs from blood, collected 21 months after vaccination. CDR3 sequence: CASGSPVTGDNSPLHF. In DNA form, the CDR3 reads TGTGCTAGTGGTTCCCCCGTCACAGGGGATAATTCACCCCTCCACTTT.